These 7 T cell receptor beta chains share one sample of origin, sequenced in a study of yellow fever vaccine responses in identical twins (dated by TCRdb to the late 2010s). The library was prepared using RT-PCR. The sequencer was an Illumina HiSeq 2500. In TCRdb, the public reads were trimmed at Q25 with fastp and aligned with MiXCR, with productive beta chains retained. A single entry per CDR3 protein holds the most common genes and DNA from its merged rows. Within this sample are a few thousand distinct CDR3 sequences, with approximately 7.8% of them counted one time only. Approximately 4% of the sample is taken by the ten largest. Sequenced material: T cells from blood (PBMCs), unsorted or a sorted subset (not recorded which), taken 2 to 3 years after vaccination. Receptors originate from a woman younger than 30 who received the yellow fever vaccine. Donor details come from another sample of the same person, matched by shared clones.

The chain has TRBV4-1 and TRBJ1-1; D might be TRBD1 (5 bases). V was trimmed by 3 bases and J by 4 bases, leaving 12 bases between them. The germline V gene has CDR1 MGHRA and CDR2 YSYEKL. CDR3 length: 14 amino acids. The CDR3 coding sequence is TGCGCCAGCAGCCAGGGGGAGCCTTTCACTGAAGCTTTCTTT. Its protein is CASSQGEPFTEAFF.

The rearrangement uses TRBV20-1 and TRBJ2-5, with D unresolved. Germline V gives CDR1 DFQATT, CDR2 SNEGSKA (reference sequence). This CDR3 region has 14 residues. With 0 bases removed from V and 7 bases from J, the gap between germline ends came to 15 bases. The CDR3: CSARDSGPWGTQYF. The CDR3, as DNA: TGCAGTGCTAGAGATTCCGGACCGTGGGGGACCCAGTACTTC.

CDR3 region: CASRGFPGQKYF. The CDR3 DNA sequence: TGTGCCAGCAGGGGTTTTCCGGGACAAAAGTACTTC. The chain recombines TRBV6-2 or TRBV6-3 with TRBJ2-4, with D perhaps TRBD1 (6 bases). The ends were cut back, 6 bases at V and 14 bases at J, with 17 bases in the middle. CDR3 length: 12 residues. The germline gives CDR1 MNHEY, CDR2 SVGEGT.

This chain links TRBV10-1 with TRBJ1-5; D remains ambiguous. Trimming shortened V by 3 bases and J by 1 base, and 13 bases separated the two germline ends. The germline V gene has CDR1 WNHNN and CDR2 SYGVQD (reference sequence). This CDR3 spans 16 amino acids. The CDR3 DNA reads TGCGCCAGCAGTGATAATGGCGCCGAGAGCAATCAGCCCCAGCATTTT. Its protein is CASSDNGAESNQPQHF.

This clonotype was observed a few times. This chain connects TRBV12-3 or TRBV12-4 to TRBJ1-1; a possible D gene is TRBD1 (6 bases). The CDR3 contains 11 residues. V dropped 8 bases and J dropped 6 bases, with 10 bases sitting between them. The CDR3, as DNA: TGTGCCAGCTCGAGGGGGGCTGAAGCTTTCTTT. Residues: CASSRGAEAFF.

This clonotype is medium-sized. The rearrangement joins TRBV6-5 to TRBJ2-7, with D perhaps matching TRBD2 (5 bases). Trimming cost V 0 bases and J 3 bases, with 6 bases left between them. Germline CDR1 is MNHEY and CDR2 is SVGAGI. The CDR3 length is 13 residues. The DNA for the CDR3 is TGTGCCAGCAGTTACTCTGGGAGCTACGAGCAGTACTTC. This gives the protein CASSYSGSYEQYF.

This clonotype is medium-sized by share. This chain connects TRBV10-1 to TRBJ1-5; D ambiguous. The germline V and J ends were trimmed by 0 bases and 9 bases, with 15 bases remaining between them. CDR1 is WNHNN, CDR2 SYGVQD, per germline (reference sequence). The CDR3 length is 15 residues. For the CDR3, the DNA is TGCGCCAGCAGTGAGTCGAGGACGGTTAAGCGGCCCCAGCATTTT. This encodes CASSESRTVKRPQHF.